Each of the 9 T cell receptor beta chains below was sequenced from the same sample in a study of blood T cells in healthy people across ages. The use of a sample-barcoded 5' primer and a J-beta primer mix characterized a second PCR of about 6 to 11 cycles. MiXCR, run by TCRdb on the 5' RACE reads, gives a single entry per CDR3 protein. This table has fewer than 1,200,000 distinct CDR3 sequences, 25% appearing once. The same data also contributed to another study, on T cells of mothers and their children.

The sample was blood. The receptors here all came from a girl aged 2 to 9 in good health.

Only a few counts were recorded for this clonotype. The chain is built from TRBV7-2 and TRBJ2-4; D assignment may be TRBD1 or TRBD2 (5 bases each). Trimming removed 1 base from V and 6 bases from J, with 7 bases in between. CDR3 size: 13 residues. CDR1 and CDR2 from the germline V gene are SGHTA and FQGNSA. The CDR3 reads CASSLGDVNIQYF. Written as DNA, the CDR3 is TGTGCCAGCAGCTTAGGGGACGTAAACATTCAGTACTTC.

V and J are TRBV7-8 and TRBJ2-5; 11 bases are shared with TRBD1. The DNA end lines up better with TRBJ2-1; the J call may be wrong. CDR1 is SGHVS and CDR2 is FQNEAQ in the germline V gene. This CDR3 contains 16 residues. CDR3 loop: CASSLAGTGGYSEQFF. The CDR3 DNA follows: TGTGCCAGCAGCTTAGCCGGGACAGGGGGTTATTCTGAGCAGTTCTTC.

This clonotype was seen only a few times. The DNA of the CDR3 is TGTGCCAGCTCGATTGATGGGGGGTCCTTCTACGAGCAGTACTTC. Its translation is CASSIDGGSFYEQYF. This chain uses TRBV12-3 or TRBV12-4 with TRBJ2-7; D perhaps matches TRBD2 (6 bases). The CDR3 spans 15 residues. V lost 8 bases and J lost 3, with 20 bases in between.

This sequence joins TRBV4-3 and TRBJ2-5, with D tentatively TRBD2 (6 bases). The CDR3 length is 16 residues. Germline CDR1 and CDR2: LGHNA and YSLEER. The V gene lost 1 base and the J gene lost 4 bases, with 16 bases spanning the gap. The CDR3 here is CASSQGTTPKAETQYF. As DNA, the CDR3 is TGCGCCAGCAGCCAAGGGACTACCCCAAAAGCAGAGACCCAGTACTTC.

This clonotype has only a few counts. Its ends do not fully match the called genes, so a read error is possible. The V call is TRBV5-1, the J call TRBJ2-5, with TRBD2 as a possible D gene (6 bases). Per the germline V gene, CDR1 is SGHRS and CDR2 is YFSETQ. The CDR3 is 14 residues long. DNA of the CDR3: TGCGCCAGCAGCCTCAGACTAGGACAAGGGACCCAGTACTTC. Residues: CASSLRLGQGTQYF.

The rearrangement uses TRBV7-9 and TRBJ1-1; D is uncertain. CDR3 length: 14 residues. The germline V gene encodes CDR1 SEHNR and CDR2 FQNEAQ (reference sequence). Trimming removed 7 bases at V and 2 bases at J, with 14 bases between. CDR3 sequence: CASTLREDNTEAFF. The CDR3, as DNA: TGTGCCAGCACCCTCCGAGAAGATAACACTGAAGCTTTCTTT.

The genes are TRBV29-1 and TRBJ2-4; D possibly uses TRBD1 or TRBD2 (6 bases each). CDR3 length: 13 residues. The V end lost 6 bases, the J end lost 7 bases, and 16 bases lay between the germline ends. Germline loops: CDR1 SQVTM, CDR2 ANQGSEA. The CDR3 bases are TGCAGCGTCGAGGGGGGAGAGTGGAACATTCAGTACTTC. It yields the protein CSVEGGEWNIQYF.

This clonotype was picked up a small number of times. In DNA form, the CDR3 reads TGCAGTGCCAGTCTCCCGGGCCAGAGCTCCTACGAGCAGTACTTC. Protein product: CSASLPGQSSYEQYF. V is TRBV20-1 and J is TRBJ2-5, with D uncertain. The DNA end is more similar to TRBJ2-7, so the J call may be wrong. In germline, CDR1 is DFQATT, CDR2 SNEGSKA (reference sequence). This CDR3 is 15 amino acids long.

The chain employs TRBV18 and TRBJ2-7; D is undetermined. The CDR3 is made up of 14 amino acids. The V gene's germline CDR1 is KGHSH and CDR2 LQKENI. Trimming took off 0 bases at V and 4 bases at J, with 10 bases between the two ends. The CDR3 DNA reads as TGTGCCAGCTCACCACCCTGGGCCAAATACGAGCAGTACTTC. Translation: CASSPPWAKYEQYF.